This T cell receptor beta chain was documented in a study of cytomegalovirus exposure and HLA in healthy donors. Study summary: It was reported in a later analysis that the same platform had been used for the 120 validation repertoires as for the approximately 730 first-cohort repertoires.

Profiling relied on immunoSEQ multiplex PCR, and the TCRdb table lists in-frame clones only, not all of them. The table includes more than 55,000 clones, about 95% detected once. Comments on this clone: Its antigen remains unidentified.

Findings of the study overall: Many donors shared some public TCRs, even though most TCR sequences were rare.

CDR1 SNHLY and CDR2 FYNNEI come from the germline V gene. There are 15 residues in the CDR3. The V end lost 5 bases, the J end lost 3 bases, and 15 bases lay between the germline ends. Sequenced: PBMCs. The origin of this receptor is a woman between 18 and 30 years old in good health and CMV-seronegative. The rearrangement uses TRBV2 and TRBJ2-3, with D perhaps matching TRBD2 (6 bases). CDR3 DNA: TGTGCCAGCAGTCAGCCGGGACTTGGAACAGATACGCAGTATTTT. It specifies CASSQPGLGTDTQYF. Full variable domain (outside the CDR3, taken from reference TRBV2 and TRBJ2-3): EPEVTQTPSHQVTQMGQEVILRCVPISNHLYFYWYRQILGQKVEFLVSFYNNEISEKSEIFDDQFSVERPDGSNFTLKIRSTKLEDSAMYFCASSQPGLGTDTQYFGPGTRLTVL.